These T cell receptor beta chains were read from a single sample in a study of long-term antiretroviral therapy in people with HIV. Clones were sequenced by immunoSEQ multiplex PCR, and TCRdb holds only the in-frame ones, with some missing. The sample has 30,000 to 40,000 clones, roughly nine tenths seen once; the top ten hold 13%. The input for sequencing was unsorted PBMCs, taken 1.1 years after starting antiretroviral therapy. These receptors originate from a man between 18 and 35 years old with HIV. Each CDR3 is given with its conserved first and last residue. The D gene is left open where the match is weak. Some rows have no size entry. The others give once, few or many, or a class for an expanded clone.

.	TRBV7-6	TRBJ2-7	.	TGTGCCAGCAGCTTAGAAAAGGGACCCAACTACGAGCAGTACTTC	CASSLEKGPNYEQYF
.	TRBV4-1	TRBJ2-7	.	TGCGCCAGCAGCCGAGTGGGCTACGAGCAGTACTTC	CASSRVGYEQYF
.	TRBV4-3	TRBJ2-7	.	TGCGCCAGCAGCCAAGTATTTAGCCCCTACGAGCAGTACTTC	CASSQVFSPYEQYF
.	TRBV4-3	TRBJ2-3	.	TGCGCCAGCAGCCCGCAGGTGGCTAGCACAGATACGCAGTATTTT	CASSPQVASTDTQYF
.	TRBV6-1	TRBJ1-5	.	TGTGCCAGCTTGCACCTATGGGGTCAGCCCCAGCATTTT	CASLHLWGQPQHF
TRBD2	TRBV2	TRBJ2-3	.	TGTGCCAGCAGTGTACGGGGGGGCCGGACAGATACGCAGTATTTT	CASSVRGGRTDTQYF
TRBD1	TRBV18	TRBJ2-5	.	TGTGCCAGCTCACGACGGGACAGTCAAGAGACCCAGTACTTC	CASSRRDSQETQYF
.	TRBV5-6	TRBJ1-1	.	TGTGCCAGCAGCTTGGAGGACGAAGCTTTCTTT	CASSLEDEAFF
TRBD1	TRBV5-6	TRBJ1-6	.	TGTGCCAGCAGCTCGACCCGGGACAGAGCCTATAATTCACCCCTCCACTTT	CASSSTRDRAYNSPLHF
.	TRBV7-2	TRBJ2-3	.	TGTGCCAGCAGCTTAGAGTCCGGGGATACGCAGTATTTT	CASSLESGDTQYF
.	TRBV5-6	TRBJ1-3	.	TGTGCCAGCACAGGGACAAACTCTGGAAACACCATATATTTT	CASTGTNSGNTIYF
.	TRBV7-3	TRBJ2-7	few	TGTGCCAGCAGCTTAACCCCTACAAGCTCCTACGAGCAGTACTTC	CASSLTPTSSYEQYF
.	TRBV18	TRBJ2-1	.	TGTGCCAGCTCACCTTCATCCGGGGGTTACTACAATGAGCAGTTCTTC	CASSPSSGGYYNEQFF
.	TRBV7-8	TRBJ1-5	once	TGTGCCAGCAGCCGTGGGCAGGGTAGTCAGCCCCAGCATTTT	CASSRGQGSQPQHF
.	TRBV5-1	TRBJ1-2	.	TGCGCCAGCAGCCCCCGGGGCGATGGCTACACCTTC	CASSPRGDGYTF
.	TRBV13	TRBJ2-3	.	TGTGCCAGCAGCTTAGGGAGGGAGAAGGGGTTGACAGATACGCAGTATTTT	CASSLGREKGLTDTQYF
.	TRBV11-2	TRBJ1-2	few	TGTGCCAGCAGCCAGGGACTTGAGGGCTACACCTTC	CASSQGLEGYTF
.	TRBV7-3	TRBJ2-1	.	TGTGCCAGCAGCTTAGGCGGTTACACCTACAATGAGCAGTTCTTC	CASSLGGYTYNEQFF
.	TRBV6-6	TRBJ2-2	.	TGTGCCAGCAGTTTATACCTGACATTAAGCAACGGGGAGCTGTTTTTT	CASSLYLTLSNGELFF
.	TRBV5-1	TRBJ2-2	once	TGCGCCAGCAGCTGGGACGGGACTTACACCGGGGAGCTGTTTTTT	CASSWDGTYTGELFF
TRBD2	TRBV27	TRBJ2-7	.	TGTGCCAGCAGTTTATTCCGGACTAGTTACGAGCAGTACTTC	CASSLFRTSYEQYF
.	TRBV9	TRBJ2-3	.	TGTGCCAGCAGCGTAGTAGATACCGCCACAGATACGCAGTATTTT	CASSVVDTATDTQYF
.	TRBV9	TRBJ2-6	.	TGTGCCAGCAGCTCGGTGCACTCTGGGGCCAACGTCCTGACTTTC	CASSSVHSGANVLTF
.	TRBV15	TRBJ1-1	.	TGTGCCACCAGCCGATCCAGGGGTCTCACTGAAGCTTTCTTT	CATSRSRGLTEAFF
.	TRBV7-6	TRBJ2-2	.	TGTGCCAGCAGCTTAGTCCCACTGGGACCAACAACCACCGGGGAGCTGTTTTTT	CASSLVPLGPTTTGELFF
TRBD2	TRBV4-2	TRBJ2-1	.	TGTGCCAGCAGCCAAGAGGCAGGCAGCGGGAGAAAGTTCGATGAGCAGTTCTTC	CASSQEAGSGRKFDEQFF
.	TRBV7-9	TRBJ1-1	.	TGTGCCAGCAGGGGAGGGGACACTGAAGCTTTCTTT	CASRGGDTEAFF
.	TRBV4-1	TRBJ1-2	few	TGCGCCAGCAGCCAAGCAAACGAGTATGGCTACACCTTC	CASSQANEYGYTF
.	TRBV30	TRBJ2-2	.	TGTGCCTGGGAAGACGGGGAGCTGTTTTTT	CAWEDGELFF
TRBD2	TRBV7-2	TRBJ2-3	.	TGTGCCAGCAGCTCCGCTCCGGGCGGGGGGCCAGATACGCAGTATTTT	CASSSAPGGGPDTQYF
.	TRBV7-3	TRBJ1-1	.	TGTGCCAGCAGCCCCCTCGGGGGGAACACTGAAGCTTTCTTT	CASSPLGGNTEAFF
.	TRBV7-2	TRBJ1-6	.	TGTGCCAGCAGCCGCGTTTATCGCCGGCAGGGATCACCCCTCCACTTT	CASSRVYRRQGSPLHF
.	TRBV6-1	TRBJ1-5	.	TGTGCCAGCAGTACTATGACAGGACGCGGCCAGCCCCAGCATTTT	CASSTMTGRGQPQHF
.	TRBV5-1	TRBJ1-3	.	TGCGCCAGCAGCTTGGAGGGGTTCGCAAACACCATATATTTT	CASSLEGFANTIYF
.	TRBV2	TRBJ2-1	.	TGTGCCAGCAGTGAACCTGCTAATGAGCAGTTCTTC	CASSEPANEQFF
TRBD2	TRBV18	TRBJ2-3	.	TGTGCCAGCTCACCGTATACTAGCGGGGCCACAGATACGCAGTATTTT	CASSPYTSGATDTQYF
.	TRBV27	TRBJ2-1	.	TGTGCCAGCAGTTTATTTTACCTCGACACCTACAATGAGCAGTTCTTC	CASSLFYLDTYNEQFF